Detailed here is one T cell receptor (beta chain). The CDR3 is 14 amino acids. V was clipped by 6 bases and J by 4 bases, with 15 bases between them. Germline values: CDR1 MNHNY, CDR2 SVGAGI (reference sequence). Use of 60 Vbeta and 13 Jbeta primers characterized the PCR. The table came from immunoSEQ multiplex PCR; TCRdb's copy has only in-frame clones and leaves some out. Of about 130,000 clones in the sample, roughly 75% were seen once. This sample is part of a study of cytomegalovirus exposure and HLA in healthy donors. This TCR came from a woman aged 45-60 years in good health and CMV-seronegative. Sequenced input: PBMCs. The chain employs TRBV6-6 and TRBJ1-2, with a possible D match to TRBD1 (6 bases). The CDR3 nucleotides are TGTGCCAGCAGCGTCGCAGGGGCGGCCTATGGCTACACCTTC. Protein: CASSVAGAAYGYTF.